This T cell receptor (beta chain) was retrieved from a study of naive and memory T cell subsets. General study points: Each distinct alpha or beta sequence counts as one clonotype. In CD4 and CD8 cells, diversity dropped from naive through EMRA.

CDR1 is SGHRS, CDR2 YFSETQ, per germline. The CDR3 consists of 14 residues. The trim removed 3 bases at V and 5 bases at J, leaving 7 bases unmatched. Cells stained for CD3, CD4, CD8, CD45RA, CD27 and viability were sorted into four CD45RA/CD27 subsets. This clonotype came up many times. Its antigen is unidentified. Both TRBC1 and TRBC2 were covered by a beta constant-region primer of two equimolar oligonucleotides. Nested alpha and beta constant-region primers with the SP2 primer drove four PCR rounds on ligated cDNA. A 12-nucleotide UMI and the SP2 primer were added to the cDNA 3' end by oligonucleotide ligation. A single record per CDR3 protein comes from TCRdb applying MiXCR to the UMI-ligation and nested PCR reads. Found here are 95,000 to 150,000 distinct CDR3 sequences, just over 35% of them singletons; the top ten hold more than 0.8%.

The receptor's source is a human donor in good health. The sample was central memory CD4+ T cells from blood. This chain connects TRBV5-1 to TRBJ2-7; 8 positions match TRBD2. CDR3 bases: TGCGCCAGCAGCTCGGGACTAGAGATTCACGAGCAGTACTTC. Protein: CASSSGLEIHEQYF.